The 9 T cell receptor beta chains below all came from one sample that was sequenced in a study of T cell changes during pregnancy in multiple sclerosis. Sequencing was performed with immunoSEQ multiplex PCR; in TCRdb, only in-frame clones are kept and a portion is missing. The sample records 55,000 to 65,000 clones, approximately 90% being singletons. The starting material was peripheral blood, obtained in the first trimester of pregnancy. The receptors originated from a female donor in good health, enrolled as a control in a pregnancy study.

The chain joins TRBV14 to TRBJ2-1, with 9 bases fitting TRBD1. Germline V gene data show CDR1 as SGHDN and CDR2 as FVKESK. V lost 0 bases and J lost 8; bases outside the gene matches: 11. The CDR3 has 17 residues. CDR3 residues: CASSQDWSDRGTDEQFF. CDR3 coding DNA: TGTGCCAGCAGCCAAGATTGGTCAGACAGGGGGACGGATGAGCAGTTCTTC.

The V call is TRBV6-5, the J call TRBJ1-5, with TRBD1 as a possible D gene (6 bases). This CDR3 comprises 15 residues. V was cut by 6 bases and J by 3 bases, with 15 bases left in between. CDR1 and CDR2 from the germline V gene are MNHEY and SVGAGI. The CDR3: CASSSTGYHNQPQHF. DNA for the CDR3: TGTGCCAGCAGCTCAACAGGGTACCACAATCAGCCCCAGCATTTT.

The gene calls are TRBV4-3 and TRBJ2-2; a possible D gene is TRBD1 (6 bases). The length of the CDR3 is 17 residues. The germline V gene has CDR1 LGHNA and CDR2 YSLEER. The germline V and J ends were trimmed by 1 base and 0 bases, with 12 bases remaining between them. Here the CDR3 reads CASSQVYGGANTGELFF. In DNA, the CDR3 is TGCGCCAGCAGCCAAGTTTATGGGGGCGCGAACACCGGGGAGCTGTTTTTT.

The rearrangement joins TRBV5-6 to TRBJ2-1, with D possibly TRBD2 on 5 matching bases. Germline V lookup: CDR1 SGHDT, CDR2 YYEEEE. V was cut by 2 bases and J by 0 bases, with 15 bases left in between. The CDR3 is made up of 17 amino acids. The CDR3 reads CASSFRSGRSSYNEQFF. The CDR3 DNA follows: TGTGCCAGCAGCTTTCGAAGCGGACGGAGCTCCTACAATGAGCAGTTCTTC.

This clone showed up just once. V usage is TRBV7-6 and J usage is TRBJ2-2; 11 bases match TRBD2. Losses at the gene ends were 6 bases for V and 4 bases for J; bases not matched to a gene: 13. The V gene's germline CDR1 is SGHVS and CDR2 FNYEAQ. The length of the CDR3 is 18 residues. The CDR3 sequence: CASSPFVAGGPGTGELFF. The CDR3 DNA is TGTGCCAGCAGTCCCTTTGTAGCGGGGGGGCCGGGCACCGGGGAGCTGTTTTTT.

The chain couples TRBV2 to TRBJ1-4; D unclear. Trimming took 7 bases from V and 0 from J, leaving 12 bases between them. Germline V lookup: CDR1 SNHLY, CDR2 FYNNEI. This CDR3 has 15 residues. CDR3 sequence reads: CASTTGWATNEKLFF. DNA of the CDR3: TGTGCCAGCACGACGGGTTGGGCAACTAATGAAAAACTGTTTTTT.

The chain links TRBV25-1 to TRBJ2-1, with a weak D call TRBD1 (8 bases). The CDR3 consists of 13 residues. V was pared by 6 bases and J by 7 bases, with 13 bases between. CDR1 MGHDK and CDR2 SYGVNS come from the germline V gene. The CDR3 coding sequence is TGTGCCAGCAGATTACAGGGGGGGAATGAGCAGTTCTTC. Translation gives CASRLQGGNEQFF.

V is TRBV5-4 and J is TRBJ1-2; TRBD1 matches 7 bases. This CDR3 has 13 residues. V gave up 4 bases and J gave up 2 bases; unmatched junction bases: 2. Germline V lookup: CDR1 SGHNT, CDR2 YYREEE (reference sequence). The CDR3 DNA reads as TGTGCCAGCAGCATGGACAGGAACTATGGCTACACCTTC. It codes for CASSMDRNYGYTF.

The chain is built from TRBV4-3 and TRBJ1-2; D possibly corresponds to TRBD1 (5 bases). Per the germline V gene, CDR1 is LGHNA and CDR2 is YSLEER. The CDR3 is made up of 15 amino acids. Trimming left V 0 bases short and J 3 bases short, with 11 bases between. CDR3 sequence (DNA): TGCGCCAGCAGCCAAGATGGGGGAGGGGACTATGGCTACACCTTC. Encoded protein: CASSQDGGGDYGYTF.